Detailed here is one T cell receptor (beta chain). Its antigen is unknown. This same CDR3 is encoded by further DNA sequences in the sample. This entry comes from a study of shared clonotypes between healthy human individuals. Trimming removed 6 bases from V and 1 base from J; junction bases left unmatched: 5. Germline loops: CDR1 MDHEN, CDR2 SYDVKM. The CDR3 runs to 14 residues. Study-wide results and caveats: Sampling included only blood; tissue repertoires likely differ.

Clones were sequenced by immunoSEQ multiplex PCR, and TCRdb holds only the in-frame ones, with some missing. The sample consists of 1,500,000 or so clones, 98% of them appearing once. The TCR originated in a man aged 25 to 40 in good health. Sequenced material: naive CD4+ T cells sorted from blood. Regarding subset: CD45RA+ positively selected. The J gene is TRBJ1-1, the V gene TRBV28; 7 bases align to TRBD1. CDR3: CASSPGTENTEAFF. DNA of the CDR3: TGTGCCAGCAGCCCCGGGACAGAGAACACTGAAGCTTTCTTT.